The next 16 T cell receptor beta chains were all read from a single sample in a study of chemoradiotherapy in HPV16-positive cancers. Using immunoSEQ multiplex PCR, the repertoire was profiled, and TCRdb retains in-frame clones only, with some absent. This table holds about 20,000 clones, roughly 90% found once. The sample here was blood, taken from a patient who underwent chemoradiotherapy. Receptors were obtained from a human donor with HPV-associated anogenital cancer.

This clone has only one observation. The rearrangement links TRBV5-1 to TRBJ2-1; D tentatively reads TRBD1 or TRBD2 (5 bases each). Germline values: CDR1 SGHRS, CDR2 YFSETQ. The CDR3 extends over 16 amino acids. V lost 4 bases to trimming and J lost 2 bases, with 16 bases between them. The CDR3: CASSPGTLIPYNEQFF. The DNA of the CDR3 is TGCGCCAGCAGCCCCGGGACGCTTATACCCTACAATGAGCAGTTCTTC.

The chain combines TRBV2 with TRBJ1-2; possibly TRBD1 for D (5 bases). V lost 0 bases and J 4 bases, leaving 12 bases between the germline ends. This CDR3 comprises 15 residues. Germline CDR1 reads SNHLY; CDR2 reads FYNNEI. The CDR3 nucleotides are TGTGCCAGCAGTGAAGCGCGGGGTAGGGGCTATGGCTACACCTTC. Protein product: CASSEARGRGYGYTF.

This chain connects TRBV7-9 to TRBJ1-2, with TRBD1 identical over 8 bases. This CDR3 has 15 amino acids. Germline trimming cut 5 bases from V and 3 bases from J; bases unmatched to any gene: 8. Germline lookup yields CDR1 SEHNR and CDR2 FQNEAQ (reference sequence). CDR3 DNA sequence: TGTGCCAGCAGCCAATTCGACAGGGGCGACTATGGCTACACCTTC. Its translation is CASSQFDRGDYGYTF.

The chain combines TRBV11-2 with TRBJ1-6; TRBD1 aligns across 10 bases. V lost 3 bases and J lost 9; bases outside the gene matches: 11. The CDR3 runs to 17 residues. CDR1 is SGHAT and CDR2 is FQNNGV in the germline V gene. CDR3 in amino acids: CASSFPGQGVSSSPLHF. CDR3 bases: TGTGCCAGCAGCTTCCCCGGACAGGGGGTTTCGAGTTCACCCCTCCACTTT.

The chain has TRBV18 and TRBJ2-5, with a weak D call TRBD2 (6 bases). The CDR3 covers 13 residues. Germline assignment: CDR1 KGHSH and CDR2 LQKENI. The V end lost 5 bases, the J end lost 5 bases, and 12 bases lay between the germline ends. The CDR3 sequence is CASSRPSGETQYF. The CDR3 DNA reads TGTGCCAGCTCAAGGCCAAGCGGGGAGACCCAGTACTTC.

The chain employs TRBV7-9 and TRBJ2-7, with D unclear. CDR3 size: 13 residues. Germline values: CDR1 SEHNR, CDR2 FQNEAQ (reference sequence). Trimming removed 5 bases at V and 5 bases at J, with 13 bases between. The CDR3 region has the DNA TGTGCCAGCAGCCCTAGTTGGGGTGACGAGCAGTACTTC. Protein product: CASSPSWGDEQYF.

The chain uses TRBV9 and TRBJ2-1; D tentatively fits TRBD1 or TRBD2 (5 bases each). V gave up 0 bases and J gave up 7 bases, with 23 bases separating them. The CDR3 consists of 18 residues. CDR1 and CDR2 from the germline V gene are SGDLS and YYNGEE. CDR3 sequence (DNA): TGTGCCAGCAGCGTAGCCACCTGGGGGACCCTCCTGGGGAATGAGCAGTTCTTC. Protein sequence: CASSVATWGTLLGNEQFF.

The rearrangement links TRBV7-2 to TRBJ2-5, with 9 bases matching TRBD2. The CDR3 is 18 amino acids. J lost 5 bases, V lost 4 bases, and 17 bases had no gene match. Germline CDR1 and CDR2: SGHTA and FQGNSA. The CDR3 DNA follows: TGTGCCAGCAGCTCCCCCTCCGGGCGGGGGGGCCGGTCGGAGACCCAGTACTTC. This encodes CASSSPSGRGGRSETQYF.

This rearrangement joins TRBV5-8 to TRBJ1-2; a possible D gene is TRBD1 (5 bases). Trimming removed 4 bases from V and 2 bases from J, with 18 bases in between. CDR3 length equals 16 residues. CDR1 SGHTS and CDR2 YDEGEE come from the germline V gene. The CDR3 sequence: CASSALGRGRNYGYTF. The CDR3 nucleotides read TGTGCCAGCAGCGCCCTCGGCCGGGGGAGAAACTATGGCTACACCTTC.

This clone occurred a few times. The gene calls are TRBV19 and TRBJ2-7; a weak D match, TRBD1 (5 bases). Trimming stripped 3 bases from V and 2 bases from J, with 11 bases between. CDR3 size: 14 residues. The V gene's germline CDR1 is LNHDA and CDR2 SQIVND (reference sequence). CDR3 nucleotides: TGTGCCAGTAGTATTTCCCCAGGGACCTACGAGCAGTACTTC. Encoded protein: CASSISPGTYEQYF.

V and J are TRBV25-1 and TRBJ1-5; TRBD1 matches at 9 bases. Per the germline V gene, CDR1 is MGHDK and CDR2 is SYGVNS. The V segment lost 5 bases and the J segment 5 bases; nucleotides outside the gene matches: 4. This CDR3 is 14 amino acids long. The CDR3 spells CASSNRGPDQPQHF. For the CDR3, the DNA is TGTGCCAGCAGTAACAGGGGGCCTGATCAGCCCCAGCATTTT.

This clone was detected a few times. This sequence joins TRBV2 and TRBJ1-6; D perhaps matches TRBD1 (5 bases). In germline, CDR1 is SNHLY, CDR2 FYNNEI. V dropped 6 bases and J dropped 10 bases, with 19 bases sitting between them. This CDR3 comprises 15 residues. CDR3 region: CASRERTRSKSPLHF. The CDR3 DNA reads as TGTGCCAGCAGAGAACGGACACGTTCAAAGTCACCCCTCCACTTT.

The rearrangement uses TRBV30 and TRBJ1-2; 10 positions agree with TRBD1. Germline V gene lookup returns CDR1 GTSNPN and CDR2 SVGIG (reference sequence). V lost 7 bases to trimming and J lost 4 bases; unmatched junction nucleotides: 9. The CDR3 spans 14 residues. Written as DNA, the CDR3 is TGTGCCTCAAAGGGACAGGGGCCCCGCTATGGCTACACCTTC. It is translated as CASKGQGPRYGYTF.

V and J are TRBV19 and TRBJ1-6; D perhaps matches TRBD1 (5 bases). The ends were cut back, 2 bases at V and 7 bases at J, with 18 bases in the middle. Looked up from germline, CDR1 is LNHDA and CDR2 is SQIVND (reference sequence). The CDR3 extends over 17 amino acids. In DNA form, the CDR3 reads TGTGCCAGTAGTATACCCCCGAGGAGACGGGGGAATTCACCCCTCCACTTT. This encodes CASSIPPRRRGNSPLHF.

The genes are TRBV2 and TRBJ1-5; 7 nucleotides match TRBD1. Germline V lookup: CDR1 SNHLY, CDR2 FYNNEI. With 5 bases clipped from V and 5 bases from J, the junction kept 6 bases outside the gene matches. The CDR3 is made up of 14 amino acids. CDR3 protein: CASSPGTADQPQHF. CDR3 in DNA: TGTGCCAGCAGTCCCGGGACAGCCGATCAGCCCCAGCATTTT.

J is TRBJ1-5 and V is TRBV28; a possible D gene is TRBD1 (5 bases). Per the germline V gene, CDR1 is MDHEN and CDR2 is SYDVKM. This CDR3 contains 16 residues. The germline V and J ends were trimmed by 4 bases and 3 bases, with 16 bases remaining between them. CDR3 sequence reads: CASSSPGAGLNQPQHF. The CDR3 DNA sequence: TGTGCCAGCAGTTCCCCGGGAGCGGGGCTCAATCAGCCCCAGCATTTT.